This is a list of T cell receptor beta chains from one sample in a study of blood T cells in healthy people across ages. TCRdb re-called the 5' RACE reads with MiXCR, one entry per CDR3 protein. The table shows 1.5 million to 2 million distinct CDR3 sequences, with roughly two fifths occurring only once. Material: blood. These receptors were obtained from a human donor in good health. Both conserved end residues are part of each CDR3. The D gene is left open where the match is weak. The listing skips clone size in some rows; elsewhere it reads once, few, many or a size class.

d_call	j_call	clone_size	v_call	cdr3_aa	cdr3_nt
TRBD2	TRBJ2-1	NA	TRBV7-9	CASSLALWVAGVEQFF	TGTGCCAGCAGCTTAGCGTTGTGGGTAGCGGGGGTTGAGCAGTTCTTC
NA	TRBJ1-5	once	TRBV20-1	CSGGVGGSNQPQHF	TGCAGTGGGGGGGTTGGTGGGAGCAATCAGCCCCAGCATTTT
TRBD1	TRBJ2-7	NA	TRBV2	CASRRQGLSYEQYF	TGTGCCAGCAGGCGACAGGGCCTTTCCTACGAGCAGTACTTC
NA	TRBJ1-5	NA	TRBV20-1	CSARDSAGGRPQHF	TGCAGTGCTAGAGATAGTGCGGGCGGGCGGCCCCAGCATTTT
NA	TRBJ2-3	NA	TRBV20-1	CSVPHPLHTDTQYF	TGCAGTGTTCCCCACCCGTTACACACAGATACGCAGTATTTT
NA	TRBJ1-1	NA	TRBV5-1	CASRTQAGGTEAFF	TGCGCCAGCAGAACTCAGGCGGGAGGGACTGAAGCTTTCTTT
TRBD1	TRBJ2-7	few	TRBV7-2	CASSLTLTGGEQYF	TGTGCCAGCAGCTTAACACTTACAGGGGGTGAGCAGTACTTC
NA	TRBJ1-1	NA	TRBV4-1	CASSVTGGAYTEAFF	TGCGCCAGCAGCGTAACTGGGGGCGCGTACACTGAAGCTTTCTTT
NA	TRBJ2-6	NA	TRBV6-2/TRBV6-3	CASSSREDGRYGANVLTF	TGTGCCAGCAGTTCGAGGGAGGATGGGCGTTATGGGGCCAACGTCCTGACTTTC
TRBD1	TRBJ2-7	NA	TRBV12-3/TRBV12-4	CASSWGQISYEQYF	TGTGCCAGCAGTTGGGGACAGATCTCCTACGAGCAGTACTTC
NA	TRBJ1-6	NA	TRBV12-3/TRBV12-4	CASSFGQNNSPLHF	TGTGCCAGCAGTTTTGGGCAGAATAATTCACCCCTCCACTTT
NA	TRBJ1-3	NA	TRBV6-1	CATRRGQTLTSGNTIYF	TGTGCCACCAGGCGTGGACAGACTTTAACCTCTGGAAACACCATATATTTT
NA	TRBJ2-3	few	TRBV20-1	CSARDLGHNTDTQYF	TGCAGTGCTAGAGATCTGGGACATAACACAGATACGCAGTATTTT
TRBD2	TRBJ2-1	NA	TRBV6-1	CASSGLAGAVNEQFF	TGTGCCAGCAGTGGACTAGCGGGGGCCGTAAATGAGCAGTTCTTC
NA	TRBJ1-4	NA	TRBV20-1	CSAQTGPANEKLFF	TGCAGTGCCCAAACAGGGCCGGCTAATGAAAAACTGTTTTTT
TRBD1	TRBJ1-2	NA	TRBV4-1	CASSLSWLQGPGGYTF	TGCGCCAGCAGCCTTTCTTGGTTACAGGGGCCTGGAGGCTACACCTTC
NA	TRBJ1-5	NA	TRBV6-2/TRBV6-3	CASKGFLNQPQHF	TGTGCCAGCAAGGGGTTTCTTAATCAGCCCCAGCATTTT
NA	TRBJ2-3	few	TRBV6-4	CASSVLTDTQYF	TGTGCCAGCAGTGTACTCACAGATACGCAGTATTTT
NA	TRBJ2-5	NA	TRBV9	CASSVGAGWGQETQYF	TGTGCCAGCAGCGTAGGAGCAGGTTGGGGACAAGAGACCCAGTACTTC
NA	TRBJ1-4	NA	TRBV7-7	CASSFGRAEKLFF	TGTGCTAGCAGCTTCGGCAGGGCCGAAAAACTGTTTTTT
NA	TRBJ2-7	NA	TRBV20-1	CSAWPTSYEQYF	TGCAGTGCTTGGCCAACTAGCTACGAGCAGTACTTC
NA	TRBJ1-1	few	TRBV20-1	CSATAAANTEAFF	TGCAGTGCTACCGCGGCAGCGAACACTGAAGCTTTCTTT
NA	TRBJ2-6	NA	TRBV28	CASSLRGFGANVLTF	TGTGCCAGCAGTTTGCGCGGGTTTGGGGCCAACGTCCTGACTTTC
TRBD1	TRBJ2-6	NA	TRBV10-3	CAISDLVRVRQGVSGANVLTF	TGTGCCATCAGTGATCTGGTGCGAGTAAGACAGGGTGTGTCTGGGGCCAACGTCCTGACTTTC
TRBD2	TRBJ2-5	few	TRBV6-1	CASLDIRGGRGTQYF	TGTGCCAGCCTTGACATACGGGGGGGAAGAGGAACCCAGTACTTC
NA	TRBJ2-6	NA	TRBV12-3/TRBV12-4	CVSRGLSGANVLTF	TGTGTCAGCAGGGGACTCTCTGGGGCCAACGTCCTGACTTTC
NA	TRBJ2-7	few	TRBV27	CASREGTSSYEQYF	TGTGCCTCAAGAGAGGGGACAAGCTCCTACGAGCAGTACTTC
TRBD1	TRBJ1-2	NA	TRBV5-5	CASSLMAGGLNGYTF	TGTGCCAGCAGCTTGATGGCAGGGGGGCTGAATGGCTACACCTTC
NA	TRBJ2-7	NA	TRBV4-3	CASSQLSDGTYEQYF	TGCGCCAGCAGCCAATTGTCGGACGGGACCTACGAGCAGTACTTC
NA	TRBJ2-1	NA	TRBV18	CASSPTTGLGNEQFF	TGTGCCAGCTCACCGACTACGGGTTTGGGCAATGAGCAGTTCTTC
NA	TRBJ2-1	once	TRBV15	CATSREPRDGYYNEQFF	TGTGCCACCAGCAGAGAGCCTCGGGACGGCTACTACAATGAGCAGTTCTTC